These 23 T cell receptor beta chains were sequenced from one sample in a study of Ad26.COV2.S vaccination and SARS-CoV-2 variants. Treatment specified: 15 to 20 received Ad26.COV2.S at low or high dose, single or two shots; about five received placebo; per-sample allocation not given. Repertoires come from day 63 after the first vaccine or placebo injection. Repertoires were generated with immunoSEQ multiplex PCR, while TCRdb's copy carries only in-frame clones and drops some. The table shows roughly 420,000 clones, with roughly nine tenths occurring only once. This specimen consisted of peripheral blood, obtained in a trial of Ad26.COV2.S vaccine versus placebo. Receptors originate from a person between 18 and 60 years old who received the Ad26.COV2.S COVID-19 vaccine or a placebo.

This chain uses TRBV7-3 with TRBJ2-1; D possibly matches TRBD1 or TRBD2 (5 bases each). The V end lost 3 bases, the J end lost 8 bases, and 14 bases lay between the germline ends. CDR3 size: 14 residues. In germline, CDR1 is SGHTA, CDR2 FQGTGA. CDR3: CASSLGTARDEQFF. The DNA for the CDR3 is TGTGCCAGCAGCTTGGGGACCGCTCGGGATGAGCAGTTCTTC.

The genes are TRBV11-2 and TRBJ2-3; D gene uncertain. Germline V lookup: CDR1 SGHAT, CDR2 FQNNGV. The germline V and J ends were trimmed by 2 bases and 4 bases, with 10 bases remaining between them. The CDR3 runs 14 residues. CDR3 coding DNA: TGTGCCAGCAGCTTAAACCCGGGCGCAGATACGCAGTATTTT. Translated: CASSLNPGADTQYF.

The rearrangement joins TRBV10-3 to TRBJ1-4, with D possibly being TRBD1 (6 bases). Germline-derived CDR1 and CDR2 are ENHRY and SYGVKD. The CDR3 runs to 14 residues. With 8 bases removed from V and 0 bases from J, the gap between germline ends came to 10 bases. The CDR3 DNA reads as TGTGCCATCCGACAGGACACAACTAATGAAAAACTGTTTTTT. As protein: CAIRQDTTNEKLFF.

This clone was seen just once. The chain is built from TRBV10-3 and TRBJ2-1, with TRBD2 matching over 11 bases. Losses at the gene ends were 5 bases for V and 3 bases for J; bases not matched to a gene: 6. The CDR3 length is 16 residues. CDR1 ENHRY and CDR2 SYGVKD come from the germline V gene. The CDR3 DNA is TGTGCCATCAGTATCGTAGCGGGAGGGCTCTACAATGAGCAGTTCTTC. Translating it yields CAISIVAGGLYNEQFF.

The chain joins TRBV9 to TRBJ2-1, with TRBD2 matching over 9 bases. With 4 bases clipped from V and 9 bases from J, the junction kept 14 bases outside the gene matches. CDR3 length: 16 residues. Germline assignment: CDR1 SGDLS and CDR2 YYNGEE. The CDR3 nucleotides read TGTGCCAGCAGCCCAAGGGGCGGGGGGGCATATAGTGAGCAGTTCTTC. It codes for CASSPRGGGAYSEQFF.

V usage is TRBV20-1 and J usage is TRBJ2-5, with D perhaps being TRBD1 or TRBD2 (5 bases each). The CDR3 extends over 14 amino acids. The V end was cut by 3 bases, the J end by 7 bases, with 18 bases between. Germline V CDR1 and CDR2: DFQATT, SNEGSKA (reference sequence). This CDR3 reads CSASTGSLRGTQYF. CDR3 bases: TGCAGTGCTAGTACGGGGTCCTTAAGGGGGACCCAGTACTTC.

The genes are TRBV19 and TRBJ2-5, with D perhaps being TRBD1 or TRBD2 (5 bases each). V lost 3 bases and J lost 4, with 12 bases in between. The germline V gene encodes CDR1 LNHDA and CDR2 SQIVND (reference sequence). This CDR3 is built from 14 residues. CDR3 loop: CASSIGPGPETQYF. For the CDR3, the DNA is TGTGCCAGTAGTATTGGTCCGGGGCCAGAGACCCAGTACTTC.

V and J are TRBV28 and TRBJ1-3; 7 nucleotides agree with TRBD1. Germline CDR1 reads MDHEN; CDR2 reads SYDVKM. The CDR3 contains 15 residues. The junction had 7 bases not matched to a gene; V was cut back by 4 bases and J by 4 bases. In DNA, the CDR3 is TGTGCCAGCAGTTATTCCGGGACAGAAGGAAACACCATATATTTT. It is translated as CASSYSGTEGNTIYF.

The chain links TRBV5-6 to TRBJ1-3; D possibly corresponds to TRBD1 (6 bases). Trimming pared 4 bases from V and 5 bases from J, leaving 13 bases between. This CDR3 region has 14 residues. Germline V gene data show CDR1 as SGHDT and CDR2 as YYEEEE. This chain's CDR3 is CASSQTGRRNTIYF. The CDR3 bases are TGTGCCAGCAGCCAAACAGGGAGACGAAACACCATATATTTT.

This rearrangement joins TRBV21-1 to TRBJ2-1. TRBV21-1 is noted as a pseudogene. The length of the CDR3 is 13 residues. This chain's CDR3 is CASISPGTDKQFF. DNA for the CDR3: TGTGCCAGCATTTCACCCGGGACCGACAAGCAGTTCTTC.

The CDR3 nucleotides read TGTGCCAGCAGTCCGGCGCGGGTGGGTAACTATGGCTACACCTTC. Translated: CASSPARVGNYGYTF. This rearrangement joins TRBV6-5 to TRBJ1-2; D is unresolved. This CDR3 contains 15 residues. V lost 5 bases, J lost 1 base, and 14 bases lay in between. Germline assignment: CDR1 MNHEY and CDR2 SVGAGI.

The V and J genes are TRBV21-1 and TRBJ1-6. TRBV21-1 is a pseudogene locus. The CDR3 has 17 amino acids. The CDR3 protein is CASSKALYMDYNSPLHF. The CDR3 nucleotides are TGTGCCAGCAGCAAAGCCCTTTACATGGACTATAATTCACCCCTCCACTTT.

This chain connects TRBV9 to TRBJ1-2; D remains unclear. Trimming took 0 bases from V and 5 from J, leaving 8 bases between them. CDR3 length: 13 amino acids. The germline CDR1 and CDR2 sequences are SGDLS and YYNGEE. This CDR3 reads CASSVGPGYGYTF. CDR3 in DNA: TGTGCCAGCAGCGTAGGTCCGGGGTATGGCTACACCTTC.

The chain has TRBV9 and TRBJ1-1; no reliable D call. The germline V gene has CDR1 SGDLS and CDR2 YYNGEE. CDR3 length: 12 amino acids. V was shortened by 4 bases and J by 6 bases, with 10 bases between the two germline ends. CDR3 sequence reads: CASSRQESEAFF. The CDR3 coding sequence is TGTGCCAGCAGCCGCCAGGAGTCTGAAGCTTTCTTT.

The V and J genes are TRBV10-3 and TRBJ2-7; 7 bases are shared with TRBD2. V lost 8 bases, J lost 1 base, and 8 bases stayed unmatched. This CDR3 is 14 amino acids long. Germline V gene sequence: CDR1 ENHRY, CDR2 SYGVKD. The chain's CDR3 is CAIWGGDSSYEQYF. The DNA for the CDR3 is TGTGCCATCTGGGGGGGAGACAGTTCCTACGAGCAGTACTTC.

The V call is TRBV5-1, the J call TRBJ1-4, with a possible D match to TRBD1 (6 bases). The V gene lost 0 bases and the J gene lost 4 bases, with 13 bases spanning the gap. Per the germline V gene, CDR1 is SGHRS and CDR2 is YFSETQ. CDR3 size: 16 residues. CDR3 in amino acids: CASSLESGGNNEKLFF. CDR3 nucleotide sequence: TGCGCCAGCAGCTTGGAGTCCGGGGGCAATAATGAAAAACTGTTTTTT.

V and J are TRBV10-3 and TRBJ2-1, with a weak D call TRBD2 (5 bases). This CDR3 has 16 amino acids. Germline V gene lookup returns CDR1 ENHRY and CDR2 SYGVKD. V lost 6 bases to trimming and J lost 6 bases, with 21 bases between them. The CDR3 region is CAISQRLAERGNEQFF. Here the CDR3 DNA reads TGTGCCATCAGCCAAAGACTGGCCGAACGGGGCAATGAGCAGTTCTTC.

The chain uses TRBV29-1 and TRBJ1-1; the match to TRBD1 covers 9 bases. Looked up from germline, CDR1 is SQVTM and CDR2 is ANQGSEA. The length of the CDR3 is 13 residues. The ends lost 7 bases at V and 3 bases at J; junction bases unmatched: 6. CDR3 residues: CSGVRQGDTEAFF. For the CDR3, the DNA is TGCAGCGGTGTCCGACAGGGGGACACTGAAGCTTTCTTT.

Many counts were recorded for this clone. This chain joins TRBV6-1 and TRBJ1-6; D ambiguous. This CDR3 region has 14 residues. Germline lookup yields CDR1 MNHNS and CDR2 SASEGT. Deletions cut 3 bases from V and 7 bases from J, with 10 bases between. CDR3 region: CASSESWWNSPLHF. The DNA for the CDR3 is TGTGCCAGCAGTGAGTCGTGGTGGAATTCACCCCTCCACTTT.

The count of this clone is one. At one end, the junction sequence differs from germline, possibly due to a read error. The chain carries TRBV7-7 and TRBJ1-2; the D is unclear. CDR1 is SSHAT and CDR2 is FNYEAQ in the germline V gene (reference sequence). The CDR3 covers 14 residues. This CDR3 is CASSLDTGNYGYTF. The CDR3 DNA sequence: TGTGCTAGCAGCTTAGACACCGGGAACTATGGCTACACCTTC.

The V gene is TRBV6-2 or TRBV6-3, the J gene TRBJ1-1; D is possibly TRBD1 (5 bases). The CDR3 spans 16 residues. Germline lookup yields CDR1 MNHEY and CDR2 SVGEGT. Trimming shortened V by 5 bases and J by 3 bases, and 19 bases separated the two germline ends. The CDR3 sequence: CASSTPGSRVDTEAFF. The DNA of the CDR3 is TGTGCCAGCAGTACACCGGGAAGCAGGGTCGACACTGAAGCTTTCTTT.

CDR3 coding DNA: TGTGCCAGCAGGCGCGACGGGCAGCAAGAGACCCAGTACTTC. Translated, it gives CASRRDGQQETQYF. This sequence joins TRBV4-2 and TRBJ2-5, with D unresolved. V shed 6 bases and J shed 2 bases, with 13 bases lying between them. Germline V CDR1 and CDR2: LGHNA, YNFKEQ. The CDR3 runs 14 residues.

The CDR3 DNA reads as TGCGCCAGCAGCCGGAGGAGGGAAAAACTGTTTTTT. Translated, it gives CASSRRREKLFF. This chain uses TRBV4-3 with TRBJ1-4; no clear D gene. The CDR3 length is 12 residues. CDR1 is LGHNA and CDR2 is YSLEER in the germline V gene. Trimming left V 4 bases short and J 8 bases short, with 8 bases between.